Sequencing of this TCR beta chain was carried out in a study of CD8 T cells in Susac syndrome. Study findings and constraints: In its TCR sequencing and HLA analysis, the study acknowledged that the number of individuals was relatively small.

Blood CD8+ and CD4+ T cells underwent high-throughput TCR beta sequencing. The RNA input was roughly 0.45 to 1 ug, and it was reverse transcribed with random hexamers. The amplification used immunoSEQ multiplex PCR on TCR beta CDR3; it spanned 54 Vbeta and 13 Jbeta. TCRdb re-called the immunoSEQ multiplex PCR reads through MiXCR, storing one row per CDR3 protein. Here the sample spans fewer than 150,000 distinct CDR3 sequences, 94% being singletons. Germline V gives CDR1 MNHEY, CDR2 SMNVEV (reference sequence). The CDR3 is made up of 14 amino acids. Note on this clonotype: Its antigen is as yet unknown. One end of the junction does not line up with germline, which may come from a read error.

The chain links TRBV27 to TRBJ1-5; a weak D match, TRBD1 (6 bases). The sample comprised CD8+ T cells from PBMCs. The sequence came from a human donor in good health. The CDR3 sequence: CASSLHRVNQPQHF. CDR3 coding DNA: TGTGCCAGCAGTCTTCACAGGGTTAATCAGCCCCAACATTTT.